This TCR beta chain appears in the sequencing data of a study of control samples from healthy donors and cancer patients. Profiling relied on immunoSEQ multiplex PCR, and the TCRdb table lists in-frame clones only, not all of them. The data contain approximately 130,000 clones, about 89% of them singletons. V shed 5 bases, J shed 2 bases, and the junction held 5 bases outside the gene matches. The V gene's germline CDR1 is MNHEY and CDR2 SMNVEV (reference sequence). The length of the CDR3 is 15 residues. The clonotype comes from a man aged 50 or older in good health. This chain joins TRBV27 and TRBJ2-3; 9 nucleotides agree with TRBD2. Sequenced material: blood. The CDR3 loop is CASSTPSGATDTQYF. CDR3 in DNA: TGTGCCAGCAGTACCCCTAGCGGGGCCACAGATACGCAGTATTTT.